The 29 T cell receptor beta chains below were found in one sample sequenced in a study of T cell responses to AZD1222 COVID-19 vaccine. The data were produced by immunoSEQ multiplex PCR, yet TCRdb's version contains in-frame clones alone and is incomplete. In the table there are approximately 150,000 clones, 85% to 95% of which are singletons. The sequences come from peripheral blood, collected on day 0 of AZD1222 vaccination. The receptors shown here come from an adult in good health.

The CDR3 bases are TGCGCCAGCAGCCAAGAGAGACACCTCTATGGCTACACCTTC. It yields the protein CASSQERHLYGYTF. The chain carries TRBV4-3 and TRBJ1-2; D remains unclear. This CDR3 spans 14 amino acids. Trimming removed 0 bases at V and 4 bases at J, with 9 bases between. Germline CDR1 is LGHNA and CDR2 is YSLEER.

V usage is TRBV5-1 and J usage is TRBJ2-1, with TRBD2 matching 8 bases. The CDR3 covers 13 residues. Germline lookup yields CDR1 SGHRS and CDR2 YFSETQ. Trimming cost V 3 bases and J 10 bases; bases outside gene matches: 6. The CDR3 loop reads CASSYSGTGEQFF. The CDR3 coding sequence is TGCGCCAGCAGCTATAGCGGGACGGGAGAGCAGTTCTTC.

The chain carries TRBV24-1 and TRBJ2-6; D gene ambiguous. The V gene's germline CDR1 is KGHDR and CDR2 SFDVKD. V was cut by 7 bases and J by 0 bases, with 3 bases left in between. The CDR3 contains 13 residues. The CDR3 sequence: CATRDSGANVLTF. As DNA, the CDR3 is TGTGCCACCAGAGACTCTGGGGCCAACGTCCTGACTTTC.

The gene calls are TRBV12-3 or TRBV12-4 and TRBJ1-4; no definite D call. Trimming removed 7 bases at V and 7 bases at J, with 13 bases between. The CDR3 consists of 13 residues. The CDR3 DNA follows: TGTGCCAGCACCTTCCGAGGATTTGAAAAACTGTTTTTT. Protein product: CASTFRGFEKLFF.

The chain has TRBV30 and TRBJ1-5; D may be TRBD1 (5 bases). The CDR3 is 13 residues long. Between the trimmed V and J ends, which lost 3 bases and 8 bases, there was a span of 14 bases. The germline V gene has CDR1 GTSNPN and CDR2 SVGIG (reference sequence). The CDR3 sequence: CAWSEGRREPQHF. Written as DNA, the CDR3 is TGTGCCTGGAGCGAGGGGCGTAGGGAGCCCCAGCATTTT.

V is TRBV6-2 or TRBV6-3 and J is TRBJ2-7, with 7 bases identical to TRBD1. Looked up from germline, CDR1 is MNHEY and CDR2 is SVGEGT. This CDR3 is 13 amino acids long. Trimming cost V 4 bases and J 7 bases; bases outside gene matches: 7. The CDR3 region is CASSSGQAREQYF. CDR3 coding DNA: TGTGCCAGCAGTTCCGGACAGGCCCGGGAGCAGTACTTC.

The chain employs TRBV5-6 and TRBJ1-3; no clear D. The CDR3 is 14 amino acids. V was pared by 0 bases and J by 0 bases, with 4 bases between. The germline CDR1 and CDR2 sequences are SGHDT and YYEEEE. The CDR3 nucleotides read TGTGCCAGCAGCTTGGCCCCCTCTGGAAACACCATATATTTT. It codes for CASSLAPSGNTIYF.

V usage is TRBV2 and J usage is TRBJ2-5; 7 bases fit TRBD2. The CDR3 has 17 amino acids. Germline CDR1 is SNHLY and CDR2 is FYNNEI. The ends lost 0 bases at V and 5 bases at J; junction bases unmatched: 12. The CDR3 nucleotides are TGTGCCAGCAGTGAAGCCCCTTGGGGGGGTTTGAGGGAGACCCAGTACTTC. It specifies CASSEAPWGGLRETQYF.

The V gene is TRBV6-5, the J gene TRBJ2-3; 9 nucleotides agree with TRBD1. V lost 7 bases, J lost 5 bases, and 4 bases stayed unmatched. The CDR3 consists of 13 residues. Germline CDR1 MNHEY, CDR2 SVGAGI. CDR3 bases: TGTGCCAGCAAACAGGGGGCAAGAGATACGCAGTATTTT. It codes for CASKQGARDTQYF.

The gene calls are TRBV20-1 and TRBJ2-3; D may be TRBD2 (6 bases). From germline, CDR1 is DFQATT and CDR2 SNEGSKA (reference sequence). The CDR3 covers 15 residues. V was cut by 3 bases and J by 0 bases, with 13 bases left in between. As DNA, the CDR3 is TGCAGTGCTAGTATGCCTAGCGATAGCACAGATACGCAGTATTTT. Protein sequence: CSASMPSDSTDTQYF.

The chain joins TRBV6-2 or TRBV6-3 to TRBJ1-1, with 7 bases aligning to TRBD1. Germline CDR1 is MNHEY and CDR2 is SVGEGT. The V gene end was trimmed by 6 bases and the J gene end by 4 bases; junction bases not matched to a gene: 8. This CDR3 has 14 residues. CDR3 bases: TGTGCCAGCAGCACCGACAGGGTGGGCACTGAAGCTTTCTTT. Translating it yields CASSTDRVGTEAFF.

This chain joins TRBV3-1 (or the pseudogene TRBV3-2) and TRBJ1-4, with 11 bases lining up with TRBD1. From germline, CDR1 is LGHDT and CDR2 YNNKEL (reference sequence). This CDR3 is 14 amino acids long. Trimming took 5 bases from V and 7 from J; bases not matched to a gene: 3. In DNA, the CDR3 is TGTGCCAGCAGCTCCGGGACAGGGGGTGAAAAACTGTTTTTT. As protein: CASSSGTGGEKLFF.

The gene calls are TRBV5-5 and TRBJ2-1; D perhaps matches TRBD2 (5 bases). Per germline, CDR1 SGHKS and CDR2 YYEKEE (reference sequence). V was cut by 4 bases and J by 0 bases, with 17 bases left in between. There are 17 residues in the CDR3. CDR3 residues: CASSLDFVWSSYNEQFF. The DNA for the CDR3 is TGTGCCAGCAGCCTGGACTTCGTTTGGAGCTCCTACAATGAGCAGTTCTTC.

The V call is TRBV27, the J call TRBJ2-7, with a tentative D call TRBD2 (7 bases). The CDR3 contains 14 residues. With 5 bases removed from V and 4 bases from J, the gap between germline ends came to 15 bases. Germline assignment: CDR1 MNHEY and CDR2 SMNVEV (reference sequence). The CDR3 protein is CASSRGGHVYEQYF. DNA for the CDR3: TGTGCCAGCAGTAGGGGGGGGCACGTTTACGAGCAGTACTTC.

CDR3 bases: TGTGCCAGCAGTCCGGGGAAGCGGGGTAGTTACGAGCAGTACTTC. Protein product: CASSPGKRGSYEQYF. The chain joins TRBV5-4 to TRBJ2-7; TRBD2 matches 7 bases. With V trimmed by 5 bases and J by 4 bases, 12 bases remained unmatched. From germline, CDR1 is SGHNT and CDR2 YYREEE (reference sequence). This CDR3 has 15 amino acids. Using reference TRBV5-4 and TRBJ2-7 for the parts outside the CDR3, the full variable domain is ETGVTQSPTHLIKTRGQQVTLRCSSQSGHNTVSWYQQALGQGPQFIFQYYREEENGRGNFPPRFSGLQFPNYSSELNVNALELDDSALYLCASSPGKRGSYEQYFGPGTRLTVT.

V gene TRBV3-1 (or the pseudogene TRBV3-2) combines with J gene TRBJ2-7, with a possible D match to TRBD2 (5 bases). This CDR3 is built from 15 residues. The V end was cut by 3 bases, the J end by 6 bases, with 18 bases between. Germline loops: CDR1 LGHDT, CDR2 YNNKEL (reference sequence). Here the CDR3 reads CASSQFWTGVGEQYF. CDR3 DNA: TGTGCCAGCAGCCAGTTTTGGACTGGGGTCGGCGAGCAGTACTTC.

The chain has TRBV18 and TRBJ2-7; TRBD2 aligns across 10 bases. The ends lost 2 bases at V and 5 bases at J; junction bases unmatched: 6. The germline V gene has CDR1 KGHSH and CDR2 LQKENI. The CDR3 spans 15 residues. Written as DNA, the CDR3 is TGTGCCAGCTCACCAGCTAGCGGGAGTATCGACGAGCAGTACTTC. It translates to CASSPASGSIDEQYF. The full variable domain, rest sourced from reference TRBV18 and TRBJ2-7, is NAGVMQNPRHLVRRRGQEARLRCSPMKGHSHVYWYRQLPEEGLKFMVYLQKENIIDESGMPKERFSAEFPKEGPSILRIQQVVRGDSAAYFCASSPASGSIDEQYFGPGTRLTVT.

This clone was found once. This rearrangement joins TRBV4-1 to TRBJ1-2; D gene unclear. Germline V gives CDR1 MGHRA, CDR2 YSYEKL. This CDR3 contains 14 residues. V was shortened by 2 bases and J by 3 bases, with 10 bases between the two germline ends. The CDR3 DNA follows: TGCGCCAGCAGCCAATTGTGGGCGGACTATGGCTACACCTTC. Its translation is CASSQLWADYGYTF.

The chain carries TRBV11-2 and TRBJ1-2, with TRBD1 matching 8 bases. V was clipped by 8 bases and J by 4 bases; unmatched bases: 6. This CDR3 has 13 amino acids. Germline-derived CDR1 and CDR2 are SGHAT and FQNNGV. CDR3 nucleotides: TGTGCCAGCGACGGACAGGGATTCTATGGCTACACCTTC. As protein: CASDGQGFYGYTF.

The chain combines TRBV5-4 with TRBJ2-2; TRBD1 matches at 7 bases. The germline V gene encodes CDR1 SGHNT and CDR2 YYREEE (reference sequence). This CDR3 region has 17 residues. J was trimmed by 2 bases and V by 2 bases; bases with no gene match: 9. The chain's CDR3 is CASSFDRAGINTGELFF. The CDR3 nucleotides read TGTGCCAGCAGCTTCGACAGGGCAGGGATAAACACCGGGGAGCTGTTTTTT.

The chain combines TRBV20-1 with TRBJ1-4; D unclear. The CDR3 length is 14 residues. Germline V gene lookup returns CDR1 DFQATT and CDR2 SNEGSKA (reference sequence). The germline V and J ends were trimmed by 3 bases and 0 bases, with 8 bases remaining between them. CDR3 bases: TGCAGTGCTAGTACCGGGGCAACTAATGAAAAACTGTTTTTT. Translated, it gives CSASTGATNEKLFF.

The chain is built from TRBV7-6 and TRBJ2-7; 8 bases map to TRBD1. Trimming took 1 base from V and 7 from J; bases not matched to a gene: 6. Germline CDR1 and CDR2: SGHVS and FNYEAQ. The CDR3 is 14 residues long. CDR3 sequence reads: CASSLVGGDREQYF. The CDR3 coding sequence is TGTGCCAGCAGCTTAGTCGGCGGGGACAGGGAGCAGTACTTC.

This clone came up once. V gene TRBV2 combines with J gene TRBJ1-1; TRBD1 is a possible D gene (6 bases). The CDR3 loop spans 14 amino acids. Trimming stripped 7 bases from V and 1 base from J, with 13 bases between. Germline CDR1 reads SNHLY; CDR2 reads FYNNEI. In DNA form, the CDR3 reads TGTGCCAGCACCAGAAGGGGACAGAACACTGAAGCTTTCTTT. Its protein is CASTRRGQNTEAFF.

The sample holds a few counts of this clone. V and J are TRBV5-1 and TRBJ2-7; 13 bases line up with TRBD2. The CDR3 contains 17 residues. Trimming cost V 5 bases and J 1 base; bases outside gene matches: 9. CDR1 and CDR2 (germline): SGHRS, YFSETQ. Written as DNA, the CDR3 is TGCGCCAGCAGGAAAGGACTAGCGGGAGCCCAGTCCTACGAGCAGTACTTC. Protein sequence: CASRKGLAGAQSYEQYF.

The rearrangement joins TRBV16 to TRBJ2-7; 7 nucleotides agree with TRBD2. Per the germline V gene, CDR1 is KGHSY and CDR2 is FQNENV. The ends lost 3 bases at V and 5 bases at J; junction bases unmatched: 1. The length of the CDR3 is 12 residues. In DNA form, the CDR3 reads TGTGCCAGCAGCCAGGGGGGGGACGAGCAGTACTTC. This gives the protein CASSQGGDEQYF.

The chain is built from TRBV4-2 and TRBJ1-1; D remains unclear. Germline lookup yields CDR1 LGHNA and CDR2 YNFKEQ. This CDR3 is built from 13 residues. V was cut by 2 bases and J by 1 base, with 5 bases left in between. CDR3 DNA: TGTGCCAGCAGCCAACAGGAGAACACTGAAGCTTTCTTT. As protein: CASSQQENTEAFF.

V usage is TRBV10-3 and J usage is TRBJ2-7; 7 positions match TRBD2. Unmatched junction bases numbered 10, after V lost 7 bases and J lost 1 base. Germline loops: CDR1 ENHRY, CDR2 SYGVKD. This CDR3 comprises 15 residues. The CDR3 is CAINPGVAGSYEQYF. DNA for the CDR3: TGTGCCATCAACCCCGGGGTAGCGGGTTCCTACGAGCAGTACTTC.

This chain connects TRBV2 to TRBJ1-5, with unresolved D. CDR3 length: 13 amino acids. Per the germline V gene, CDR1 is SNHLY and CDR2 is FYNNEI. The germline V and J ends were trimmed by 0 bases and 10 bases, with 10 bases remaining between them. This chain's CDR3 is CASSEAQGGPQHF. CDR3 nucleotide sequence: TGTGCCAGCAGTGAAGCGCAAGGAGGACCCCAGCATTTT.

As DNA, the CDR3 is TGTGCCATCAGTTCGGGGCCAGACAGTATTGGCTACACCTTC. Its translation is CAISSGPDSIGYTF. The chain combines TRBV10-3 with TRBJ1-2; D may be TRBD1 (5 bases). V lost 5 bases, J lost 7 bases, and 17 bases lay in between. This CDR3 is built from 14 residues. The V gene's germline CDR1 is ENHRY and CDR2 SYGVKD.